Presented here are 15 T cell receptor beta chains from one specimen sequenced in a study of control samples from healthy donors and cancer patients. Using immunoSEQ multiplex PCR, the repertoire was profiled, and TCRdb retains in-frame clones only, with some absent. The sample includes some 140,000 clones, roughly 90% seen only once; the top ten take approximately 10%. The sequencing sample was made of blood. These receptors all come from a man aged 25-40 years in good health.

The chain couples TRBV6-5 to TRBJ1-2, with 8 bases aligning to TRBD1. Germline-derived CDR1 and CDR2 are MNHEY and SVGAGI. This CDR3 spans 14 amino acids. The junction had 5 bases not matched to a gene; V was cut back by 1 base and J by 7 bases. CDR3 nucleotide sequence: TGTGCCAGCAGTTACTTGGGGGACAGGCGTGGCTACACCTTC. Translated: CASSYLGDRRGYTF.

This clone appeared a single time. The chain couples TRBV11-3 to TRBJ2-1; a weak D match, TRBD1 (5 bases). CDR3 length: 16 residues. V was clipped by 1 base and J by 7 bases, with 17 bases between them. Germline V gives CDR1 SGHNT, CDR2 YENEEA. The chain's CDR3 is CASSLGSNRYSNEQFF. In DNA, the CDR3 is TGTGCCAGCAGCTTAGGCTCCAACAGGTATAGTAATGAGCAGTTCTTC.

The chain couples TRBV4-2 to TRBJ2-3, with 11 positions matching TRBD2. Germline assignment: CDR1 LGHNA and CDR2 YNFKEQ. The CDR3 is 17 amino acids. V lost 1 base to trimming and J lost 6 bases; unmatched junction nucleotides: 9. The CDR3 DNA is TGTGCCAGCAGCCAAGGAATAGCGGGAGGGCCGATTGATACGCAGTATTTT. This sequence encodes CASSQGIAGGPIDTQYF.

The chain is built from TRBV5-6 and TRBJ1-1; D remains unclear. Trimming left V 0 bases short and J 6 bases short, with 9 bases between. The CDR3 has 13 residues. Germline V gene lookup returns CDR1 SGHDT and CDR2 YYEEEE. The CDR3 nucleotides are TGTGCCAGCAGCTTGGGGGAGATCGCTGAAGCTTTCTTT. It specifies CASSLGEIAEAFF.

The CDR3 sequence: CASSQAVGRASGELFF. In DNA form, the CDR3 reads TGTGCCAGCAGCCAAGCGGTCGGGAGGGCCTCAGGGGAGCTGTTTTTT. This chain joins TRBV3-1 (or the pseudogene TRBV3-2) and TRBJ2-2, with 8 bases identical to TRBD2. Germline CDR1 LGHDT, CDR2 YNNKEL (reference sequence). The junction had 9 bases not matched to a gene; V was cut back by 1 base and J by 8 bases. The CDR3 loop spans 16 amino acids.

This rearrangement joins TRBV27 to TRBJ2-2; D is ambiguous. The length of the CDR3 is 14 residues. Germline CDR1 and CDR2: MNHEY and SMNVEV (reference sequence). Trimming cost V 10 bases and J 3 bases, with 15 bases left between them. The CDR3 bases are TGTGCCACTAAGCGAGAGTGGGACACCGGGGAGCTGTTTTTT. This codes for CATKREWDTGELFF.

This sequence joins TRBV10-3 and TRBJ2-2; TRBD2 aligns across 7 bases. Germline loops: CDR1 ENHRY, CDR2 SYGVKD. The CDR3 has 15 residues. V lost 3 bases to trimming and J lost 4 bases; unmatched junction nucleotides: 5. CDR3 bases: TGTGCCATCAGTGATCGTGGGAGGGCCACCGGGGAGCTGTTTTTT. Encoded protein: CAISDRGRATGELFF.

This clone appeared once. The CDR3 nucleotides read TGTGCCAGCACCACAACTCGTAGCGGGAGCAATGAGCAGTTCTTC. As protein: CASTTTRSGSNEQFF. V and J are TRBV28 and TRBJ2-1; 9 bases line up with TRBD2. Unmatched junction bases numbered 10, after V lost 7 bases and J lost 6 bases. Germline values: CDR1 MDHEN, CDR2 SYDVKM. The CDR3 loop spans 15 amino acids.

The gene calls are TRBV9 and TRBJ2-2; 9 positions match TRBD2. Trimming removed 4 bases from V and 4 bases from J; junction bases left unmatched: 8. The CDR3 runs 16 residues. Germline V gives CDR1 SGDLS, CDR2 YYNGEE. CDR3 DNA: TGTGCCAGCAGCAGAACGGGACTAGCATCCACCGGGGAGCTGTTTTTT. As protein: CASSRTGLASTGELFF.

V gene TRBV19 combines with J gene TRBJ1-6; D may be TRBD1 (5 bases). Per germline, CDR1 LNHDA and CDR2 SQIVND (reference sequence). Trimming left V 4 bases short and J 10 bases short, with 17 bases between. This CDR3 comprises 15 residues. The CDR3 DNA is TGTGCCAGTAGTAAAGGGACGGGCTTGGGCTCACCCCTCCACTTT. Amino acids: CASSKGTGLGSPLHF.

The chain couples TRBV28 to TRBJ2-1; 8 bases agree with TRBD2. J was trimmed by 5 bases and V by 7 bases; bases with no gene match: 7. Germline V gene sequence: CDR1 MDHEN, CDR2 SYDVKM. This CDR3 spans 14 amino acids. CDR3 protein: CASTSGTRNNEQFF. CDR3 coding DNA: TGTGCCAGCACTTCCGGGACTAGAAACAATGAGCAGTTCTTC.

This sequence joins TRBV19 and TRBJ2-3; D gene unclear. Germline V gene sequence: CDR1 LNHDA, CDR2 SQIVND (reference sequence). Trimming took off 3 bases at V and 10 bases at J, with 14 bases between the two ends. The CDR3 is made up of 13 amino acids. The CDR3 nucleotides are TGTGCCAGTAGTATTGAAGGGCGCTGGGCGCAGTATTTT. Protein sequence: CASSIEGRWAQYF.

The V and J genes are TRBV19 and TRBJ2-7, with a weak D call TRBD1 (6 bases). Germline values: CDR1 LNHDA, CDR2 SQIVND (reference sequence). This CDR3 has 13 residues. V lost 3 bases, J lost 4 bases, and 10 bases lay in between. The CDR3 here is CASSIQGRYEQYF. CDR3 nucleotide sequence: TGTGCCAGTAGTATCCAGGGGAGATACGAGCAGTACTTC.

The chain's CDR3 is CASRPTGPYEQYF. For the CDR3, the DNA is TGTGCCAGCAGGCCGACAGGCCCCTACGAGCAGTACTTC. The chain links TRBV7-9 to TRBJ2-7, with D possibly matching TRBD1 (6 bases). This CDR3 comprises 13 residues. Germline CDR1 SEHNR, CDR2 FQNEAQ (reference sequence). V lost 6 bases to trimming and J lost 2 bases, with 11 bases between them.

This clone was observed a few times. The chain employs TRBV15 and TRBJ1-5, with TRBD1 matching over 7 bases. The V segment lost 2 bases and the J segment 6 bases; nucleotides outside the gene matches: 7. The germline CDR1 and CDR2 sequences are LNHNV and YYDKDF (reference sequence). The CDR3 is 15 amino acids. In DNA form, the CDR3 reads TGTGCCACCAGCAGACAAACAGGGGAAGGTCAGCCCCAGCATTTT. It translates to CATSRQTGEGQPQHF.